This record looks at one T cell receptor beta chain sequence and its context. Its antigen is unidentified. The approximately 120-subject validation cohort, separate from the approximately 660-subject first cohort, included the donors. The sample comes from a study of cytomegalovirus exposure and HLA in healthy donors. Study outcomes and limitations: The study put 150 to 200 TCR beta chains on its list as cytomegalovirus-associated. Some public TCRs appeared in many individuals, while most sequences were rare. Later, an analysis found that TCR clusters from the first cohort tended to co-occur in the 120 validation repertoires.

Clones were read by immunoSEQ multiplex PCR, and TCRdb kept only the in-frame ones, dropping some. The table has 95,000 to 150,000 clones, roughly 90% seen once; the top ten hold approximately 2.1%. The sequencing input was PBMCs. This TCR was recovered from a woman aged 18-29 years in good health and CMV-seronegative.

The CDR3 DNA reads as TGTGCCAGCAGCTTAGGTCGGGGGGCCTACGAGCAGTACTTC. It is translated as CASSLGRGAYEQYF. The rearrangement joins TRBV7-8 to TRBJ2-7, with TRBD2 matching 7 bases. CDR1 and CDR2 from the germline V gene are SGHVS and FQNEAQ. The CDR3 is 14 residues long. J gave up 2 bases and V 1 base, and 2 bases lay outside the gene matches.